Listed below are T cell receptor beta chains from one sample, sequenced in a study of blood T cell repertoires in COVID-19. The method was immunoSEQ multiplex PCR; TCRdb's version includes in-frame clones alone and lacks a portion of them. The repertoire holds a few hundred thousand clones, with more than 75% as singletons. Sequencing was performed on peripheral blood. The source is a middle-aged man with active or convalescent COVID-19. The CDR3 runs from the conserved cysteine through the conserved F or W. Each record gives: V gene, D gene, clone size, J gene, CDR3 DNA, CDR3 protein. The D gene is left open where the match is weak. Clone sizes are given selectively: once, few, many, or a class where the clone is expanded.

v_gene: TRBV3-1/TRBV3-2
d_gene: TRBD2
abundance: NA
j_gene: TRBJ2-1
CDR3nt: TGTGCCAGCAGCTCGGGGGGGCCGAGGAATGAGCAGTTCTTC
CDR3aa: CASSSGGPRNEQFF

v_gene: TRBV3-1/TRBV3-2
d_gene: TRBD2
abundance: once
j_gene: TRBJ2-2
CDR3nt: TGTGCCAGCAGCCAGGGCCGACCTAGCGGGAGCGTGACCGGGGAGCTGTTTTTT
CDR3aa: CASSQGRPSGSVTGELFF

v_gene: TRBV7-9
d_gene: TRBD1
abundance: NA
j_gene: TRBJ2-7
CDR3nt: TGTGCCAGCAGCTCTGACAGGGAGAGATCCTACGAGCAGTACTTC
CDR3aa: CASSSDRERSYEQYF

v_gene: TRBV27
d_gene: TRBD2
abundance: NA
j_gene: TRBJ2-1
CDR3nt: TGTGCCAGCACCCAAAGAGGCGGGAGGTCCTACAATGAGCAGTTCTTC
CDR3aa: CASTQRGGRSYNEQFF

v_gene: TRBV24-1
d_gene: NA
abundance: NA
j_gene: TRBJ2-2
CDR3nt: TGTGCCACCAGTGACAATACCCGGCAGGGGTACACCGGGGAGCTGTTTTTT
CDR3aa: CATSDNTRQGYTGELFF

v_gene: TRBV6-5
d_gene: NA
abundance: few
j_gene: TRBJ2-2
CDR3nt: TGTGCCAGCAAGACGGGGAACACCGGGGAGCTGTTTTTT
CDR3aa: CASKTGNTGELFF

v_gene: TRBV19
d_gene: NA
abundance: NA
j_gene: TRBJ1-5
CDR3nt: TGTGCCAGTAGTCTCCGACAGGATCAGCCCCAGCATTTT
CDR3aa: CASSLRQDQPQHF

v_gene: TRBV5-1
d_gene: TRBD1
abundance: NA
j_gene: TRBJ2-4
CDR3nt: TGCGCCAGCAGCTTTGGCCCGACAGGGGGAGGAAACATTCAGTACTTC
CDR3aa: CASSFGPTGGGNIQYF

v_gene: TRBV19
d_gene: NA
abundance: NA
j_gene: TRBJ1-6
CDR3nt: TGTGCCAGTAGTATAGATGGAGGGCAATCACCCCTCCACTTT
CDR3aa: CASSIDGGQSPLHF

v_gene: TRBV5-1
d_gene: TRBD1
abundance: NA
j_gene: TRBJ1-3
CDR3nt: TGCGCCAGCAGCAGGGACAGGGGAGGAAACACCATATATTTT
CDR3aa: CASSRDRGGNTIYF

v_gene: TRBV15
d_gene: TRBD1
abundance: NA
j_gene: TRBJ2-7
CDR3nt: TGTGCCACCAGCAAGGACAGGGTCTACGAGCAGTACTTC
CDR3aa: CATSKDRVYEQYF

v_gene: TRBV2
d_gene: NA
abundance: once
j_gene: TRBJ1-3
CDR3nt: TGTGCCAGCACCTGGGACAAGCCGACCAAGGGATATTTT
CDR3aa: CASTWDKPTKGYF

v_gene: TRBV25-1
d_gene: NA
abundance: once
j_gene: TRBJ2-1
CDR3nt: TGTGCCAGCAGTGAATTGTTGGAGGGAAATGAGCAGTTCTTC
CDR3aa: CASSELLEGNEQFF

v_gene: TRBV6-4
d_gene: NA
abundance: NA
j_gene: TRBJ2-4
CDR3nt: TGTGCCAGCAGTGACTCGAGGACAGCGCTCAAAAACATTCAGTACTTC
CDR3aa: CASSDSRTALKNIQYF

v_gene: TRBV30
d_gene: NA
abundance: few
j_gene: TRBJ1-2
CDR3nt: TGTGCCTGGAGACCTGAGGCAGTCGGCTACACCTTC
CDR3aa: CAWRPEAVGYTF

v_gene: TRBV29-1
d_gene: TRBD1
abundance: once
j_gene: TRBJ1-4
CDR3nt: TGCAGCGCTCAAGGACAGGGTGGAGAAAAACTGTTTTTT
CDR3aa: CSAQGQGGEKLFF

v_gene: TRBV5-4
d_gene: TRBD1
abundance: few
j_gene: TRBJ2-7
CDR3nt: TGTGCCAGCAGCTTGGACGGGACAGGGGGCTACGAGCAGTACTTC
CDR3aa: CASSLDGTGGYEQYF

v_gene: TRBV28
d_gene: TRBD1
abundance: NA
j_gene: TRBJ2-7
CDR3nt: TGTGCCAGTGCCCCTCCGGGACAGGCGTACGAGCAGTACTTC
CDR3aa: CASAPPGQAYEQYF

v_gene: TRBV11-2
d_gene: NA
abundance: once
j_gene: TRBJ1-1
CDR3nt: TGTGCCAGCAGCATACGACAAACAGCCAACACTGAAGCTTTCTTT
CDR3aa: CASSIRQTANTEAFF

v_gene: TRBV10-1
d_gene: NA
abundance: NA
j_gene: TRBJ2-7
CDR3nt: TGCGCCAGCAGTAAAAGACAGGCCCCCTACGAGCAGTACTTC
CDR3aa: CASSKRQAPYEQYF

v_gene: TRBV7-3
d_gene: NA
abundance: NA
j_gene: TRBJ2-6
CDR3nt: TGTGCCAGCAGCTTAACTACAGGGTCTGGGGCCAACGTCCTGACTTTC
CDR3aa: CASSLTTGSGANVLTF

v_gene: TRBV27
d_gene: NA
abundance: NA
j_gene: TRBJ2-7
CDR3nt: TGTGCCAGCAGTTTAAGTCGTCGGACTACTACGCTACAGCAGTACTTC
CDR3aa: CASSLSRRTTTLQQYF

v_gene: TRBV7-2
d_gene: NA
abundance: NA
j_gene: TRBJ1-3
CDR3nt: TGTGCCAGCAGCTTACAGGGTCTAGCGGCTTCTGGAAACACCATATATTTT
CDR3aa: CASSLQGLAASGNTIYF

v_gene: TRBV7-9
d_gene: TRBD1
abundance: NA
j_gene: TRBJ1-2
CDR3nt: TGTGCCAGCAGCTTGGGGACAGTCGCTGGCTACACCTTC
CDR3aa: CASSLGTVAGYTF

v_gene: TRBV6-4
d_gene: TRBD1
abundance: NA
j_gene: TRBJ1-2
CDR3nt: TGTGCCAGCAGCCTGACAGGGGAGGGAGTCTATGGCTACACCTTC
CDR3aa: CASSLTGEGVYGYTF

v_gene: TRBV4-3
d_gene: TRBD1
abundance: NA
j_gene: TRBJ1-4
CDR3nt: TGCGCCAGCAGCCTGGGACAGGGCCTTCCTAATGAAAAACTGTTTTTT
CDR3aa: CASSLGQGLPNEKLFF

v_gene: TRBV19
d_gene: NA
abundance: NA
j_gene: TRBJ1-1
CDR3nt: TGTGCCAGTAGCTACGGGGATCTGAACACTGAAGCTTTCTTT
CDR3aa: CASSYGDLNTEAFF

v_gene: TRBV7-2
d_gene: TRBD1
abundance: NA
j_gene: TRBJ1-2
CDR3nt: TGTGCCAGCAGCCCGGAAGGGACAGGCCATGTTCTATATGGCTACACCTTC
CDR3aa: CASSPEGTGHVLYGYTF

v_gene: TRBV19
d_gene: TRBD2
abundance: NA
j_gene: TRBJ2-5
CDR3nt: TGTGCCAGTAGACCCAGCCGGACTAGCAGCACCCAGTACTTC
CDR3aa: CASRPSRTSSTQYF

v_gene: TRBV24-1
d_gene: TRBD1
abundance: once
j_gene: TRBJ2-7
CDR3nt: TGTGCCACCAGTGATCCACAGGGGGACTCCTACGAGCAGTACTTC
CDR3aa: CATSDPQGDSYEQYF

v_gene: TRBV10-3
d_gene: NA
abundance: few
j_gene: TRBJ1-1
CDR3nt: TGTGCCATAAAAGGGGCTTCGAACACTGAAGCTTTCTTT
CDR3aa: CAIKGASNTEAFF